The 27 T cell receptor beta chains in this list originate from one sample, sequenced in a study of early T cells in non-severe SARS-CoV-2 infection. Each CDR3 protein is one row after TCRdb ran MiXCR on the 5' RACE reads. The table includes some 91,000 distinct CDR3 sequences, more than 9.5% detected once. This material consisted of whole blood, taken at baseline. The receptors shown here come from an adult who was a healthcare worker with PCR-confirmed SARS-CoV-2 infection or an uninfected control (not recorded which).

The table lists this clonotype with a few counts. The V call is TRBV12-3 or TRBV12-4, the J call TRBJ2-1; 10 bases are a match to TRBD2. Trimming at V came to 6 bases and at J to 9 bases, leaving 11 bases not matched to a gene. CDR3 size: 15 residues. Here the CDR3 reads CASRTLAGVSSEQFF. DNA of the CDR3: TGTGCCAGCAGGACCCTAGCGGGAGTATCTAGTGAGCAGTTCTTC.

The rearrangement joins TRBV7-7 to TRBJ2-7; 11 bases are shared with TRBD1. V lost 5 bases and J lost 6; bases outside the gene matches: 3. Germline V CDR1 and CDR2: SSHAT, FNYEAQ (reference sequence). CDR3 length: 13 amino acids. This chain's CDR3 is CASSRGQGGEQYF. The CDR3 DNA sequence: TGTGCCAGCAGCCGGGGACAGGGGGGCGAGCAGTACTTC.

In this sample, this clonotype turned up many times. The chain combines TRBV5-4 with TRBJ1-2; D not resolved. V shed 3 bases and J shed 4 bases, with 7 bases lying between them. Germline V gene data show CDR1 as SGHNT and CDR2 as YYREEE (reference sequence). The CDR3 is 12 residues long. CDR3: CASSWGSYGYTF. The CDR3 DNA sequence: TGTGCCAGCAGCTGGGGTAGCTATGGCTACACCTTC.

The rearrangement links TRBV5-1 to TRBJ2-7; D may be TRBD1 or TRBD2 (5 bases each). The CDR3 is 16 amino acids. V dropped 4 bases and J dropped 4 bases, with 21 bases sitting between them. Germline V gives CDR1 SGHRS, CDR2 YFSETQ. DNA of the CDR3: TGCGCCAGCAGCGAGGGGATTGGGCCCCGCCAATACGAGCAGTACTTC. It codes for CASSEGIGPRQYEQYF.

The chain uses TRBV7-9 and TRBJ1-3; D remains ambiguous. CDR3 length: 12 residues. Per the germline V gene, CDR1 is SEHNR and CDR2 is FQNEAQ (reference sequence). V was shortened by 6 bases and J by 0 bases, with 3 bases between the two germline ends. This CDR3 is CASRDSGNTIYF. The CDR3 DNA follows: TGTGCCAGCAGGGACTCTGGAAACACCATATATTTT.

The sample holds a few counts of this clonotype. This chain links TRBV9 with TRBJ2-7; tentatively, D is TRBD1 (5 bases). V was cut by 0 bases and J by 0 bases, with 10 bases left in between. Germline lookup yields CDR1 SGDLS and CDR2 YYNGEE. There are 15 residues in the CDR3. CDR3 DNA sequence: TGTGCCAGCAGCGTAGAGGCAGGGATCTCCTACGAGCAGTACTTC. Translated, it gives CASSVEAGISYEQYF.

This clonotype came up a few times. The chain couples TRBV10-2 to TRBJ2-3, with TRBD1 matching over 7 bases. There are 14 residues in the CDR3. From germline, CDR1 is WSHSY and CDR2 SAAADI. After removal of 6 bases from V and 5 bases from J, the junction contained 8 bases not matched to a gene. CDR3 sequence reads: CASRIGGLGDTQYF. The CDR3 region has the DNA TGCGCCAGCAGAATAGGGGGCTTAGGAGATACGCAGTATTTT.

This clonotype has only a few counts. The junction differs from germline at one of its ends, possibly a read error. The chain carries TRBV5-6 and TRBJ2-5; possible D gene TRBD1, 6 bases. Germline V gene sequence: CDR1 SGHDT, CDR2 YYEEEE. The CDR3 extends over 11 amino acids. The chain's CDR3 is CASSSPGQPIF. CDR3 nucleotides: TGTGCCAGCAGTTCTCCCGGACAGCCAATATTC.

In this sample, this clonotype turned up many times. The gene calls are TRBV7-2 and TRBJ2-5; D uncertain. Germline V gene data show CDR1 as SGHTA and CDR2 as FQGNSA. The CDR3 consists of 15 residues. V was shortened by 3 bases and J by 2 bases, with 13 bases between the two germline ends. Written as DNA, the CDR3 is TGTGCCAGCAGCTTCCGGATGAGTGGTCAAGAGACCCAGTACTTC. It yields the protein CASSFRMSGQETQYF.

This clonotype was counted between two and nine times. The genes are TRBV6-6 and TRBJ2-2, with D unclear. V shed 6 bases and J shed 6 bases, with 17 bases lying between them. The germline gives CDR1 MNHNY, CDR2 SVGAGI (reference sequence). The CDR3 sequence is 15 residues long. The CDR3 DNA is TGTGCCAGCAGCATCGTAGGTGGGATCTCCGGGGAGCTGTTTTTT. It codes for CASSIVGGISGELFF.

This clonotype was seen more than once but under ten times. The rearrangement uses TRBV9 and TRBJ1-2; D uncertain. This CDR3 is built from 13 residues. Germline loops: CDR1 SGDLS, CDR2 YYNGEE. Trimming pared 2 bases from V and 6 bases from J, leaving 11 bases between. The CDR3 region has the DNA TGTGCCAGCAGCGTCCACCCTGAGGATGGCTACACCTTC. This encodes CASSVHPEDGYTF.

This clonotype showed up many times. The chain employs TRBV19 and TRBJ1-2; tentative D call: TRBD1 (5 bases). V shed 5 bases and J shed 4 bases, with 14 bases lying between them. The CDR3 extends over 14 amino acids. Germline V CDR1 and CDR2: LNHDA, SQIVND (reference sequence). CDR3: CASSPSRGLYGYTF. CDR3 nucleotides: TGTGCCAGTAGTCCCTCCCGGGGCCTCTATGGCTACACCTTC. The entire variable domain, with the rest obtained from reference TRBV19 and TRBJ1-2, is as follows: DGGITQSPKYLFRKEGQNVTLSCEQNLNHDAMYWYRQDPGQGLRLIYYSQIVNDFQKGDIAEGYSVSREKKESFPLTVTSAQKNPTAFYLCASSPSRGLYGYTFGSGTRLTVV.

The rearrangement uses TRBV4-2 and TRBJ1-5, with 9 nucleotides matching TRBD1. The CDR3 extends over 17 amino acids. Unmatched junction bases numbered 8, after V lost 1 base and J lost 4 bases. The germline gives CDR1 LGHNA, CDR2 YNFKEQ. CDR3 nucleotides: TGTGCCAGCAGCCAAGCGGGACAGGGTTTTCTAAATCAGCCCCAGCATTTT. Protein: CASSQAGQGFLNQPQHF.

There are a few counts of this clonotype. Here the CDR3 DNA reads TGCGCCAGCAGCTTGGCTCCATCCCGGGATACGCAGTATTTT. This codes for CASSLAPSRDTQYF. The chain couples TRBV5-1 to TRBJ2-3, with D uncertain. Germline-derived CDR1 and CDR2 are SGHRS and YFSETQ. The CDR3 contains 14 residues. V was pared by 0 bases and J by 6 bases, with 11 bases between.

The sample holds many counts of this clonotype. V and J are TRBV6-5 and TRBJ2-4; 14 nucleotides align to TRBD2. Germline CDR1 and CDR2: MNHEY and SVGAGI. This CDR3 contains 18 residues. The junction had 7 bases not matched to a gene; V was cut back by 5 bases and J by 1 base. The CDR3 reads CASSQTSGGARAKNIQYF. CDR3 nucleotide sequence: TGTGCCAGCAGTCAGACTAGCGGGGGGGCACGGGCCAAAAACATTCAGTACTTC.

This rearrangement joins TRBV7-8 to TRBJ2-6; D is unclear. Per germline, CDR1 SGHVS and CDR2 FQNEAQ. The germline V and J ends were trimmed by 5 bases and 0 bases, with 8 bases remaining between them. This CDR3 comprises 15 residues. CDR3 residues: CASSLQISGANVLTF. CDR3 sequence (DNA): TGTGCCAGCAGCCTACAGATCTCTGGGGCCAACGTCCTGACTTTC.

This rearrangement joins TRBV7-3 to TRBJ2-7; TRBD1 aligns across 9 bases. Trimming removed 5 bases from V and 7 bases from J; junction bases left unmatched: 6. Germline CDR1 reads SGHTA; CDR2 reads FQGTGA. CDR3 length: 13 residues. In nucleotides, the CDR3 is TGTGCCAGCAGCCTCGACAGGGGGAGAGAGCAGTACTTC. Translating gives CASSLDRGREQYF.

The chain has TRBV29-1 and TRBJ2-7, with TRBD1 matching over 8 bases. This CDR3 spans 13 amino acids. Trimming took 7 bases from V and 3 from J; bases not matched to a gene: 8. Germline V CDR1 and CDR2: SQVTM, ANQGSEA. The CDR3 region has the DNA TGCAGCGCAGGACAGGGCCTAAACTACGAGCAGTACTTC. Translating gives CSAGQGLNYEQYF.

In its sample, this clonotype was seen many times. The rearrangement uses TRBV11-2 and TRBJ2-1; 7 bases fit TRBD2. The CDR3 covers 15 residues. In germline, CDR1 is SGHAT, CDR2 FQNNGV. The V segment lost 1 base and the J segment 10 bases; nucleotides outside the gene matches: 10. CDR3 region: CASSLVGTTSLEQFF. CDR3 in DNA: TGTGCCAGCAGCTTAGTCGGGACTACTTCCCTGGAGCAGTTCTTC.

This clonotype was counted at least ten times. J is TRBJ2-1 and V is TRBV27; TRBD1 matches 9 bases. The ends lost 5 bases at V and 7 bases at J; junction bases unmatched: 3. This CDR3 has 13 amino acids. Germline CDR1 reads MNHEY; CDR2 reads SMNVEV (reference sequence). This CDR3 reads CASSPQGANEQFF. The CDR3 DNA follows: TGTGCCAGCAGTCCACAGGGGGCTAATGAGCAGTTCTTC.

This clonotype was seen more than once but under ten times. The chain links TRBV9 to TRBJ1-1; maybe TRBD1 (5 bases). CDR1 and CDR2 (germline): SGDLS, YYNGEE. V was clipped by 2 bases and J by 0 bases, with 8 bases between them. CDR3 length equals 14 residues. In nucleotides, the CDR3 is TGTGCCAGCAGCGTGGGGGTTATGAACACTGAAGCTTTCTTT. The encoded protein is CASSVGVMNTEAFF.

Here the CDR3 reads CASSSRRNTGELFF. CDR3 in DNA: TGTGCCAGCAGCTCCAGGAGGAACACCGGGGAGCTGTTTTTT. V gene TRBV5-5 combines with J gene TRBJ2-2, with D unclear. The CDR3 runs 14 residues. Trimming removed 3 bases at V and 1 base at J, with 7 bases between. Germline loops: CDR1 SGHKS, CDR2 YYEKEE (reference sequence). The full variable domain, with the rest looked up from reference TRBV5-5 and TRBJ2-2, is DAGVTQSPTHLIKTRGQQVTLRCSPISGHKSVSWYQQVLGQGPQFIFQYYEKEERGRGNFPDRFSARQFPNYSSELNVNALLLGDSALYLCASSSRRNTGELFFGEGSRLTVL.

This clonotype showed up just a few times. The chain links TRBV5-6 to TRBJ2-3; 8 nucleotides match TRBD1. The germline V gene has CDR1 SGHDT and CDR2 YYEEEE. This CDR3 is built from 16 residues. J was trimmed by 2 bases and V by 4 bases; bases with no gene match: 9. The CDR3 sequence is CASSLLRTGNTDTQYF. The CDR3 DNA is TGTGCCAGCAGCCTCTTGCGGACAGGGAACACAGATACGCAGTATTTT.

The chain uses TRBV18 and TRBJ1-3; D not certain. V lost 3 bases and J 3 bases, leaving 6 bases between the germline ends. Germline CDR1 is KGHSH and CDR2 is LQKENI. This CDR3 contains 13 residues. The chain's CDR3 is CASSPSIGNTIYF. The CDR3 DNA is TGTGCCAGCTCACCGTCCATTGGAAACACCATATATTTT.

This clonotype was picked up many times. The genes are TRBV4-2 and TRBJ2-7; a weak D match, TRBD2 (5 bases). Trimming took 0 bases from V and 2 from J, leaving 20 bases between them. Germline V gene lookup returns CDR1 LGHNA and CDR2 YNFKEQ. This CDR3 is 18 amino acids long. The CDR3 region has the DNA TGTGCCAGCAGCCAAGATGTCTATAGGACTTCATCTACCTACGAGCAGTACTTC. Translated: CASSQDVYRTSSTYEQYF.

This clonotype was recorded many times. The V gene is TRBV29-1, the J gene TRBJ2-5; D is possibly TRBD1 or TRBD2 (5 bases each). V was shortened by 4 bases and J by 4 bases, with 10 bases between the two germline ends. Germline values: CDR1 SQVTM, CDR2 ANQGSEA. The CDR3 contains 12 residues. CDR3 coding DNA: TGCAGCGTTGTTTTGGGGACAGAGACCCAGTACTTC. Amino acid sequence: CSVVLGTETQYF.

This rearrangement joins TRBV20-1 to TRBJ1-4; possible D gene TRBD1, 6 bases. The CDR3 is made up of 14 amino acids. In germline, CDR1 is DFQATT, CDR2 SNEGSKA (reference sequence). V was shortened by 6 bases and J by 5 bases, with 16 bases between the two germline ends. CDR3 sequence: CSALDRSPNEKLFF. The CDR3 nucleotides read TGCAGTGCCCTTGACAGGAGCCCAAATGAAAAACTGTTTTTT.